This TCR beta chain was observed in a study of cytomegalovirus exposure and HLA in healthy donors. Background on the study: Among about 179 million T cells, an earlier analysis found about 100 million unique TCR beta sequences. General study results and limits: In a later analysis, HLA-associated beta chains showed higher expansion and lower generation probabilities than comparable chains. Later analysis associated a missense DCLRE1C variant with TCR beta V- and J-gene trimming.

PCR primers comprised 60 Vbeta and 13 Jbeta primers. The data were produced by immunoSEQ multiplex PCR, yet TCRdb's version contains in-frame clones alone and is incomplete. Of tens of thousands of clones listed, 75% to 90% are singletons. On this clone: The target antigen is unknown.

The germline V gene encodes CDR1 SQVTM and CDR2 ANQGSEA. Trimming left V 7 bases short and J 0 bases short, with 22 bases between. The CDR3 extends over 17 amino acids. Sequenced sample: PBMCs. The J gene is TRBJ1-3, the V gene TRBV29-1; TRBD1 might be the D (6 bases). This TCR was recovered from a male donor in good health and CMV-seronegative. The CDR3: CSAYSGTPKSSGNTIYF. CDR3 DNA sequence: TGCAGCGCCTACTCCGGGACACCCAAGAGCTCTGGAAACACCATATATTTT. The full variable domain, its missing parts supplied by reference TRBV29-1 and TRBJ1-3, is SAVISQKPSRDICQRGTSLTIQCQVDSQVTMMFWYRQQPGQSLTLIATANQGSEATYESGFVIDKFPISRPNLTFSTLTVSNMSPEDSSIYLCSAYSGTPKSSGNTIYFGEGSWLTVV.